This T cell receptor (beta chain) was recorded in a study of T cell changes during pregnancy in multiple sclerosis. Measured with immunoSEQ multiplex PCR; TCRdb has only the in-frame clones, and not every one. The table shows 80,000 to 100,000 clones, with 92% occurring only once. Germline CDR1 is SGHDT and CDR2 is YYEEEE. The length of the CDR3 is 16 residues. Germline trimming cut 0 bases from V and 7 bases from J; bases unmatched to any gene: 9. This receptor was taken from a female donor with multiple sclerosis, enrolled in a pregnancy study. The chain employs TRBV5-6 and TRBJ2-7, with 11 bases matching TRBD1. Specimen: peripheral blood, collected in the first trimester of pregnancy. The CDR3 sequence: CASSLVLGQGAQEQYF. CDR3 DNA sequence: TGTGCCAGCAGCTTGGTCCTTGGACAGGGGGCACAGGAGCAGTACTTC.